This TCR beta chain derives from a study of blood T cell repertoires in COVID-19 (dated by TCRdb to 2018 to 2020). Background for the entire study: Samples from collaborators originated in the United States, Italy and Spain and spanned both the acute and convalescent phases of COVID-19. The prospective study material was composed of cDNA or gDNA derived from T cells, B-cell-depleted T cells, or PBMCs. Deeply sampled blood TCRbeta repertoires from subjects exposed to, actively infected with, or recovered from COVID-19 were included in the dataset. The repertoires were released in a freely available public database meant as a resource for research on the immune response to SARS-CoV-2. The samples were drawn from the first 160 participants of the ongoing ImmuneRACE study and from 1,254 subjects provided by 6 global collaborators. Sample metadata almost always included a de-identified subject ID, COVID-19 status, age in years and sex. HLA class I and class II types, where available, came from metadata supplied by the sample provider rather than from assay-based typing.

The paper's findings and limits, for the study overall: The amount of clinical and demographic metadata varied by source and participant and was provided uncurated.

This clone was found once. Its antigen remains undetermined. No much larger clone exists at a distance of one base, and base qualities are not known. TCRbeta CDR3 regions were amplified from genomic DNA using the immunoSEQ Assay, a bias-controlled multiplex PCR. As for how the authors treated the data: The number of nucleated cells in each sample was estimated from the amplification of reference gene primers within the assay. To quantify the absolute abundance of each unique TCRbeta CDR3 rearrangement, sequence reads were collapsed and filtered. For each sample, productive Simpson clonality was calculated as the square root of Simpson's diversity index across productive rearrangements. TCRdb took over this immuneACCESS table, retaining in-frame rearrangements with V and J assigned. Such tables are incomplete; in checked studies, under half of the missing clones stem from an unresolved V gene, and the remainder is unexplained. V and J calls and clone size are as listed in that table; D and trimming were resolved from the DNA. This sample is represented by more than 65,000 clones; about 90% of them were singletons. Together, the top ten hold around 8% of the sample.

The collaborating institutions used their own protocols to collect whole blood in K2EDTA tubes. Collaborator samples were shipped for TCRbeta analysis as frozen whole blood, isolated PBMCs, or DNA extracted from either sample type. This sequence was found in a human donor in a cohort sampled during active COVID-19. Sequencing was carried out using peripheral blood.

The CDR3 has the sequence CAIPDRGRGGANVLTF. The nucleotides read TGTGCCATTCCGGACAGGGGTAGAGGAGGGGCCAACGTCCTGACTTTC. The rearrangement combines TRBV2 with TRBJ2-6; the junction holds 9 bases that match TRBD1. V loses 10 bases at its end and J loses 4 bases; junction bases beyond the gene matches: 11. Per the germline V gene, SNHLY is the CDR1 and FYNNEI is the CDR2. The cysteine opens and the phenylalanine closes a CDR3 of 16 amino acids. The kept DNA is CDR3 alone, 48 bases in frame from the first base.